The clone carrying this T cell receptor (beta chain) was picked up a small number of times. The antigen is not known. The sample originates from a study of beta chain features in type 1 diabetes. General study points: Within patients, naive, central memory and Treg TCRB repertoires seemed more similar than within healthy donors. Junctions at VDJ sites from type 1 diabetes patients had fewer insertions and more deletions.

Germline CDR1 reads LGHNA; CDR2 reads YSLEER. V lost 4 bases and J lost 7; bases outside the gene matches: 4. This CDR3 spans 13 amino acids. cDNA synthesis used the whole RNA isolate, giving expressed TCRB sequences. The table came from immunoSEQ multiplex PCR; TCRdb's copy has only in-frame clones and leaves some out. The sample yields about 450,000 clones, about an eighth seen once. The sample consisted of naive CD4+ T cells from blood. The clonotype comes from a woman younger than 30 in good health. The chain carries TRBV4-3 and TRBJ1-5, with 7 bases that match TRBD1. The CDR3 DNA sequence: TGCGCCAGCAGCCCTCTGACAGGGCAGCCCCAGCATTTT. Translated, it gives CASSPLTGQPQHF.